A selection of T cell receptor beta chains follows, all from one sample in a study of blood T cell repertoires in COVID-19. Here immunoSEQ multiplex PCR was the method, and the copy in TCRdb shows in-frame clones only, minus some. The profile shows approximately 150,000 clones, 80% to 90% of them singletons. Sequenced sample: peripheral blood. All receptors derive from a human donor with acute or convalescent COVID-19. The donor label of this sample is uncertain. The CDR3 runs from the conserved cysteine through the conserved F or W. Each record gives: clone size, D gene, J gene, V gene, CDR3 protein, CDR3 DNA. D genes are given only for firm matches. Clone size, where shown, is once, few, many, or a class for clones that have expanded.

.,.,TRBJ2-1,TRBV28,CASSDSGRLGNEQFF,TGTGCCAGCAGTGATAGCGGACGTTTGGGAAATGAGCAGTTCTTC
.,.,TRBJ2-2,TRBV6-5,CASRKGTAITGELFF,TGTGCCAGCAGGAAGGGGACTGCTATAACCGGGGAGCTGTTTTTT
.,.,TRBJ1-5,TRBV20-1,CSASSGEGNQPQHF,TGCAGTGCTAGTTCCGGGGAAGGCAATCAGCCCCAGCATTTT
few,.,TRBJ2-3,TRBV24-1,CATSDSRYGADTQYF,TGTGCCACCAGTGATTCCAGGTATGGCGCAGATACGCAGTATTTT
few,TRBD1,TRBJ1-2,TRBV4-1,CASSHGQGTNYGYTF,TGCGCCAGCAGCCATGGACAGGGGACCAACTATGGCTACACCTTC
.,.,TRBJ2-5,TRBV3-1/TRBV3-2,CASSQDQTQGTQYF,TGTGCCAGCAGCCAAGATCAGACCCAGGGGACCCAGTACTTC
few,TRBD2,TRBJ2-7,TRBV4-2,CASSQEWRGRGLAGYTYEQYF,TGTGCCAGCAGCCAAGAGTGGAGGGGAAGAGGACTAGCGGGGTATACCTACGAGCAGTACTTC
.,TRBD2,TRBJ2-5,TRBV6-1,CASSEVIGGAGETQYF,TGTGCCAGCAGTGAAGTCATCGGGGGGGCCGGAGAGACCCAGTACTTC
.,TRBD1,TRBJ2-7,TRBV7-2,CASSPNRGVASYEQYF,TGTGCCAGCAGCCCTAACAGGGGGGTAGCGTCCTACGAGCAGTACTTC
.,TRBD1,TRBJ1-1,TRBV5-6,CASSPATGWMNTEAFF,TGTGCCAGCAGCCCTGCGACAGGGTGGATGAACACTGAAGCTTTCTTT
.,TRBD1,TRBJ1-5,TRBV28,CASRLWTGGNQPQHF,TGTGCCAGCAGATTATGGACAGGGGGCAATCAGCCCCAGCATTTT
.,.,TRBJ1-5,TRBV2,CASSEVAEDQPQHF,TGTGCCAGCAGTGAAGTGGCGGAAGATCAGCCCCAGCATTTT
.,TRBD1,TRBJ2-7,TRBV6-5,CASSSGGAKYEQYF,TGTGCCAGCAGTTCAGGGGGCGCAAAATACGAGCAGTACTTC
.,TRBD1,TRBJ1-2,TRBV28,CASIADPGQGHYGYTF,TGTGCCAGCATCGCGGACCCCGGACAGGGCCACTATGGCTACACCTTC
.,.,TRBJ2-2,TRBV6-5,CASQGAGELFF,TGTGCCAGCCAAGGGGCCGGGGAGCTGTTTTTT
.,TRBD1,TRBJ1-5,TRBV28,CASSLGQGARAQHF,TGTGCCAGCAGTTTGGGACAGGGTGCTAGGGCCCAGCATTTT
.,TRBD1,TRBJ1-1,TRBV19,CASSMFGTGDTEAFF,TGTGCCAGTAGTATGTTTGGGACAGGGGACACTGAAGCTTTCTTT
.,.,TRBJ1-2,TRBV19,CASRTVGHSERYGYTF,TGTGCCAGTAGGACGGTGGGACACTCAGAGAGGTATGGCTACACCTTC
.,TRBD1,TRBJ1-3,TRBV27,CASSSARTGGNTIYF,TGTGCCAGCAGTTCCGCCCGGACAGGAGGAAACACCATATATTTT
.,.,TRBJ1-2,TRBV19,CASSIVSPAGNVRGYTF,TGTGCCAGTAGTATTGTCTCCCCGGCAGGGAACGTTCGGGGCTACACCTTC
.,.,TRBJ1-1,TRBV5-4,CASSPTRGTEAFF,TGTGCCAGCAGCCCAACCCGGGGGACTGAAGCTTTCTTT
.,.,TRBJ1-1,TRBV29-1,CSAYRVITEAFF,TGCAGCGCTTACAGGGTCATCACTGAAGCTTTCTTT
.,TRBD1,TRBJ1-1,TRBV7-3,CASSLNGQGALSEAFF,TGTGCCAGCAGCTTAAATGGGCAGGGGGCTCTGTCTGAAGCTTTCTTT
once,.,TRBJ2-5,TRBV2,CASSEALRRGQETQYF,TGTGCCAGCAGTGAAGCGCTTAGACGGGGACAAGAGACCCAGTACTTC
.,.,TRBJ1-5,TRBV27,CASSLSGGPSNQPQHF,TGTGCCAGCAGTTTATCGGGAGGGCCGAGCAATCAGCCCCAGCATTTT
once,.,TRBJ2-3,TRBV11-2,CASVRLSADTQYF,TGTGCCAGCGTCCGACTGAGCGCAGATACGCAGTATTTT
.,.,TRBJ1-6,TRBV27,CASSFRGRGTPAYNSPLHF,TGTGCCAGCAGTTTTAGGGGCAGGGGCACGCCTGCCTATAATTCACCCCTCCACTTT
.,.,TRBJ1-1,TRBV6-5,CASSYVLASSETEAFF,TGTGCCAGCAGTTACGTCCTAGCGAGCAGTGAGACTGAAGCTTTCTTT
.,.,TRBJ2-3,TRBV18,CASSPRGGGTDTQYF,TGTGCCAGCTCCCCGAGGGGAGGAGGCACAGATACGCAGTATTTT
.,TRBD1,TRBJ1-1,TRBV28,CASSLPGQGLNTEAFF,TGTGCCAGCAGTTTGCCGGGACAGGGCTTGAACACTGAAGCTTTCTTT
.,.,TRBJ1-5,TRBV9,CASPRSQHF,TGTGCCAGCCCTAGGAGCCAGCATTTT
.,TRBD1,TRBJ2-1,TRBV6-5,CASSDEGTGGSIF,TGTGCCAGCAGCGACGAAGGGACAGGGGGCTCGATCTTC
once,.,TRBJ1-1,TRBV11-2,CASSLGREGTEAFF,TGTGCCAGCAGCTTAGGCAGGGAAGGCACTGAAGCTTTCTTT
.,.,TRBJ1-2,TRBV7-3,CASSLGAGVDYGYTF,TGTGCCAGCAGCTTAGGAGCAGGGGTGGACTATGGCTACACCTTC
.,.,TRBJ1-5,TRBV29-1,CSVGGSGNQPQHF,TGCAGCGTTGGGGGCTCGGGCAATCAGCCCCAGCATTTT